This entry lists 14 T cell receptor beta chains sequenced from one sample in a study of human CD8 memory T cell subsets. TCR beta was sequenced from UMI-tagged 5' RACE libraries. TCRdb derives one entry per CDR3 protein from the 5' RACE reads, leaving out DNA. The sample table sets out some 7,000 distinct CDR3 sequences. What was sequenced was CD8+ T cells from PBMCs. The origin of the receptors is a human donor in good health.

This clonotype ranks as medium-sized in terms of frequency. The chain links TRBV29-1 to TRBJ2-7. The CDR3 covers 15 residues. The germline V gene encodes CDR1 SQVTM and CDR2 ANQGSEA. The CDR3 sequence is CSVELDGARFYEQYF.

The gene calls are TRBV27 and TRBJ1-1; as DNA is missing, the TRBD1 call by TCRdb cannot be tested. The length of the CDR3 is 14 residues. From germline, CDR1 is MNHEY and CDR2 SMNVEV (reference sequence). The chain's CDR3 is CASSLGTLMTEAFF.

This clonotype registers medium-sized (0.01 to 0.1%) by frequency. The chain joins TRBV5-5 to TRBJ2-7. This CDR3 has 12 residues. CDR1 and CDR2 from the germline V gene are SGHKS and YYEKEE (reference sequence). CDR3 loop: CASSLGGYEQYF.

The chain links TRBV27 to TRBJ1-6; TCRdb's assignment of TRBD1 cannot be checked, as there is no DNA. This CDR3 is built from 15 residues. CDR1 and CDR2 (germline): MNHEY, SMNVEV (reference sequence). The CDR3 loop is CASGPGGRGHSPLHF.

The chain employs TRBV10-2 and TRBJ2-1; TCRdb proposes TRBD2, but this gene call is untestable without DNA. Per the germline V gene, CDR1 is WSHSY and CDR2 is SAAADI. There are 14 residues in the CDR3. The CDR3 protein is CASMGSSGDNEQFF.

The chain joins TRBV28 to TRBJ1-5. This CDR3 is 15 amino acids long. Germline V lookup: CDR1 MDHEN, CDR2 SYDVKM. CDR3 loop: CASRDRVYSNQPQHF. Based on the CDR3 plus reference TRBV28 and TRBJ1-5, the full variable domain is DVKVTQSSRYLVKRTGEKVFLECVQDMDHENMFWYRQDPGLGLRLIYFSYDVKMKEKGDIPEGYSVSREKKERFSLILESASTNQTSMYLCASRDRVYSNQPQHFGDGTRLSIL.

This chain connects TRBV5-1 to TRBJ2-5; TCRdb's D call, TRBD2, is unchecked because there is no DNA. The CDR3 runs to 15 residues. Germline CDR1 SGHRS, CDR2 YFSETQ. The CDR3 loop reads CASSLGGGPEETQYF.

The gene calls are TRBV5-6 and TRBJ2-7; absent DNA, TCRdb's TRBD1 call cannot be checked. Germline V gene lookup returns CDR1 SGHDT and CDR2 YYEEEE. The CDR3 contains 14 residues. CDR3 sequence: CASSLGGDNYEQYF. Filled out from reference TRBV5-6 and TRBJ2-7, the complete variable domain reads DAGVTQSPTHLIKTRGQQVTLRCSPKSGHDTVSWYQQALGQGPQFIFQYYEEEERQRGNFPDRFSGHQFPNYSSELNVNALLLGDSALYLCASSLGGDNYEQYFGPGTRLTVT.

The genes are TRBV5-1 and TRBJ1-2; TCRdb's D gene call, TRBD1, goes unchecked for lack of DNA. Per the germline V gene, CDR1 is SGHRS and CDR2 is YFSETQ. The CDR3 length is 17 residues. CDR3 sequence reads: CASSRSEPGHPPHGYTF.

This clonotype ranks as medium-sized in terms of frequency. V is TRBV5-5 and J is TRBJ2-7; TCRdb calls TRBD1, which cannot be checked without DNA. CDR1 is SGHKS and CDR2 is YYEKEE in the germline V gene (reference sequence). This CDR3 has 13 residues. CDR3: CASSQGVGYEQYF.

The chain has TRBV29-1 and TRBJ2-5. Germline CDR1 and CDR2: SQVTM and ANQGSEA. CDR3 size: 13 residues. The CDR3 spells CSVEEGVIETQYF.

The gene calls are TRBV21-1 and TRBJ1-5; without DNA, the TCRdb call of TRBD1 cannot be checked. TRBV21-1 is tagged as a pseudogene. The CDR3 length is 15 residues. CDR3 in amino acids: CASSRDGQGNQPQHF.

This rearrangement joins TRBV20-1 to TRBJ2-3; TCRdb's D call of TRBD1 is untestable without DNA. Per germline, CDR1 DFQATT and CDR2 SNEGSKA (reference sequence). The CDR3 sequence is 15 residues long. Here the CDR3 reads CSASPGTDLTDTQYF.

The V and J genes are TRBV7-9 and TRBJ2-1. CDR1 and CDR2 (germline): SEHNR, FQNEAQ (reference sequence). This CDR3 is built from 15 residues. CDR3 in amino acids: CASSASGGSYNEQFF.